This T cell receptor beta chain was found in a study of T cell responses to AZD1222 COVID-19 vaccine. The study's findings and limits: A rise in Spike-specific TCR breadth and depth followed two AZD1222 doses.

Clones were sequenced by immunoSEQ multiplex PCR, and TCRdb holds only the in-frame ones, with some missing. This table holds fewer than 110,000 clones, 75% to 90% found once. The CDR3 runs 18 residues. V was pared by 0 bases and J by 1 base, with 15 bases between. The germline CDR1 and CDR2 sequences are KGHSH and LQKENI. Concerning this clone itself: The antigen remains unidentified.

The sample consisted of peripheral blood, taken on day 0 of AZD1222 vaccination. The chain links TRBV18 to TRBJ1-4; D is perhaps TRBD1 (6 bases). This sequence originates from an adult in good health. CDR3 loop: CASSPPGGEIGTNEKLFF. In nucleotides, the CDR3 is TGTGCCAGCTCACCACCAGGGGGAGAAATCGGAACTAATGAAAAACTGTTTTTT.